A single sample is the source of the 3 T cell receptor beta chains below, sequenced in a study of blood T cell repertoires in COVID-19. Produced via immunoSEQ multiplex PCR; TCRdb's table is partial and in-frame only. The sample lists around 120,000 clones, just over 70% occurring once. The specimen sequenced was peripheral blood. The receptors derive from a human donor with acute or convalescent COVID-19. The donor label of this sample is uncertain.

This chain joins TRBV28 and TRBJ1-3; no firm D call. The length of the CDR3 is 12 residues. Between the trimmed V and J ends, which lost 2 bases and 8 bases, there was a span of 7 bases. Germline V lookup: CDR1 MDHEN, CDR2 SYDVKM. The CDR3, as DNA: TGTGCCAGCAGTTTAGCGGCTGACACCATATATTTT. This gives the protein CASSLAADTIYF.

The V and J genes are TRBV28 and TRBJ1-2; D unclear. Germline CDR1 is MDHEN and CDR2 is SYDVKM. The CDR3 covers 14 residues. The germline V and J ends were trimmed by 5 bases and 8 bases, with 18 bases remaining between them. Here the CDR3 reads CASSEGLWRWGYTF. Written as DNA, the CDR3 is TGTGCCAGCAGTGAGGGTTTGTGGAGGTGGGGCTACACCTTC.

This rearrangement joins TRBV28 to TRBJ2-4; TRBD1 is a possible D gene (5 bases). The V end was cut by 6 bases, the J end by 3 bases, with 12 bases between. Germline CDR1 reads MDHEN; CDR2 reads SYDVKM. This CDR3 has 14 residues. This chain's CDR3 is CASRPMTDKNIQYF. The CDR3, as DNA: TGTGCCAGCAGACCAATGACAGACAAAAACATTCAGTACTTC.